A selection of T cell receptor beta chains follows, all from one sample in a study of vaccination and CD4 T cells after COVID-19. No antigen is known for these receptors. TCRdb passed the PCR reads through MiXCR, listing each CDR3 protein once. The sample carries 12,000 or so distinct CDR3 sequences, roughly 31% recorded once. The sequenced sample was CD4+ T cells from blood, cultured in vitro, obtained before SARS-CoV-2 vaccination. Receptor source: a human donor who received a COVID-19 vaccine. Both conserved end residues are part of each CDR3. A D gene is named only where the DNA matches it firmly. Clone size is shown for a subset of rows, as once, few, many or a class of expanded clone.

v_call	d_call	j_call	clone_size	cdr3_aa	cdr3_nt
TRBV12-3/TRBV12-4	TRBD1	TRBJ2-2	-	CASSTTGGHGELFF	TGTGCCAGCAGCACTACAGGGGGCCACGGGGAGCTGTTTTTT
TRBV5-1	TRBD1	TRBJ2-7	-	CASSFTGEYEQYF	TGCGCCAGCAGTTTTACAGGGGAGTACGAGCAGTACTTC
TRBV20-1	TRBD2	TRBJ2-5	few	CSASRTSGGGVLSETQYF	TGCAGTGCTAGCCGGACTAGCGGGGGTGGGGTTTTGTCAGAGACCCAGTACTTC
TRBV28	TRBD1	TRBJ1-4	-	CASSSTGGGVKLFF	TGTGCCAGCAGCTCAACAGGGGGCGGGGTAAAACTGTTTTTT
TRBV20-1	TRBD1	TRBJ2-7	few	CSAIHPAGQGNEQYF	TGCAGTGCTATTCACCCCGCGGGACAGGGGAACGAGCAGTACTTC
TRBV19	-	TRBJ1-2	few	CASRTLYGYTF	TGTGCCAGTAGGACCCTCTATGGCTACACCTTC
TRBV10-3	-	TRBJ1-4	few	CAISGQGREKLFF	TGTGCCATCAGTGGCCAGGGAAGGGAAAAACTGTTTTTT
TRBV6-1	-	TRBJ1-1	-	CASNRWMAEAFF	TGTGCCAGCAATCGATGGATGGCTGAAGCTTTCTTT
TRBV6-1	-	TRBJ2-3	-	CASSESRQDTQYF	TGTGCCAGCAGTGAAAGTCGGCAAGATACGCAGTATTTT
TRBV20-1	-	TRBJ2-7	-	CSAMDIGGSSYEQYF	TGCAGTGCTATGGACATTGGTGGTTCTAGCTACGAGCAGTACTTC
TRBV12-3/TRBV12-4	TRBD2	TRBJ2-3	-	CASSNSGGADTQYF	TGTGCCAGCAGTAATAGCGGGGGGGCAGATACGCAGTATTTT
TRBV19	-	TRBJ1-2	-	CASRTGTRNLDPYGYTF	TGTGCCAGTAGAACCGGGACAAGGAACCTTGACCCATATGGCTACACCTTC
TRBV9	TRBD1	TRBJ2-5	-	CASSRDRAHETQYF	TGTGCCAGCAGCCGGGACAGGGCACACGAGACCCAGTACTTC
TRBV7-9	-	TRBJ1-1	-	CASIGQPSDTEAFF	TGTGCCAGCATCGGACAGCCATCTGACACTGAAGCTTTCTTT
TRBV21-1	-	TRBJ2-7	few	CASGTGTEYYEQYF	TGTGCCAGCGGAACCGGGACAGAGTACTACGAGCAGTACTTC
TRBV6-1	-	TRBJ1-1	-	CASGRSGFTEAFF	TGTGCCAGCGGCCGGTCGGGATTCACTGAAGCTTTCTTT
TRBV20-1	TRBD1	TRBJ2-7	few	CSAGRMTGHEQYF	TGCAGTGCTGGAAGGATGACAGGGCACGAGCAGTACTTC
TRBV6-1	-	TRBJ2-1	-	CASSARIELGNEQFF	TGTGCCAGCAGTGCCCGGATCGAGCTGGGGAATGAGCAGTTCTTC
TRBV7-9	-	TRBJ2-3	few	CASSYVRHNTGTQYF	TGTGCCAGCAGCTACGTGCGGCATAACACAGGGACGCAGTATTTT
TRBV24-1	-	TRBJ2-3	few	CATSDRLATSTDTQYF	TGTGCCACCAGTGACCGTCTAGCGACTAGCACAGATACGCAGTATTTT
TRBV27	-	TRBJ2-3	few	CASSFHGAGDTQYF	TGTGCCAGCAGTTTCCATGGGGCAGGAGATACGCAGTATTTT
TRBV19	-	TRBJ2-7	-	CASSRGAGVYEQYF	TGTGCCAGTAGCCGGGGGGCAGGGGTGTACGAGCAGTACTTC
TRBV7-2	-	TRBJ2-3	-	CASSLDRLTTDTQYF	TGTGCCAGCAGCTTAGACAGACTTACCACAGATACGCAGTATTTT
TRBV19	-	TRBJ1-1	-	CASRLLRGTEAFF	TGTGCCAGTAGATTATTAAGGGGCACTGAAGCTTTCTTT
TRBV19	-	TRBJ2-5	few	CASSMGSGWYQETQYF	TGTGCCAGTAGTATGGGGTCAGGGTGGTACCAAGAGACCCAGTACTTC